These 24 T cell receptor beta chains were all obtained from the same sample, sequenced in a study of human versus mouse CDR3 diversity and MHC coevolution. Profiled with immunoSEQ multiplex PCR; TCRdb holds only in-frame clones, not every one. The sample carries roughly 80,000 clones, roughly 92% recorded once. The sequenced sample was naive CD4+ T cells from blood. The subset was: CD45RO-negative CD62L-positive naive CD4 T cells. The source of these receptors is a person aged 30-69 years in good health.

The rearrangement links TRBV6-1 to TRBJ2-1, with D perhaps matching TRBD1 (5 bases). Germline assignment: CDR1 MNHNS and CDR2 SASEGT. This CDR3 has 15 amino acids. The V gene lost 1 base and the J gene lost 6 bases, with 13 bases spanning the gap. The DNA of the CDR3 is TGTGCCAGCAGTGAAGGTGGGGCTTGGTTCAATGAGCAGTTCTTC. As protein: CASSEGGAWFNEQFF.

The chain joins TRBV30 to TRBJ1-3, with D tentatively TRBD1 (5 bases). Germline assignment: CDR1 GTSNPN and CDR2 SVGIG (reference sequence). V was pared by 3 bases and J by 4 bases, with 10 bases between. The CDR3 is 13 residues long. The CDR3 nucleotides are TGTGCCTGGAGGCAGGGTGGGGGAAACACCATATATTTT. Translated, it gives CAWRQGGGNTIYF.

DNA for the CDR3: TGTGCCAGCAGCGGGGGACAGTTCTACGAGCAGTACTTC. It specifies CASSGGQFYEQYF. The gene calls are TRBV9 and TRBJ2-7, with 7 bases identical to TRBD1. CDR1 and CDR2 from the germline V gene are SGDLS and YYNGEE. The CDR3 is 13 residues long. V shed 3 bases, J shed 3 bases, and the junction held 3 bases outside the gene matches.

V usage is TRBV18 and J usage is TRBJ2-7, with 11 positions matching TRBD2. Germline-derived CDR1 and CDR2 are KGHSH and LQKENI. Trimming removed 4 bases from V and 4 bases from J; junction bases left unmatched: 6. The CDR3 covers 15 residues. The CDR3 loop reads CASSLGTSGRYEQYF. The DNA of the CDR3 is TGTGCCAGCTCACTCGGGACTAGCGGAAGATACGAGCAGTACTTC.

This chain links TRBV5-8 with TRBJ1-2, with TRBD1 matching 12 bases. Germline V gene sequence: CDR1 SGHTS, CDR2 YDEGEE. The CDR3 runs 15 residues. After removal of 4 bases from V and 8 bases from J, the junction contained 9 bases not matched to a gene. The DNA for the CDR3 is TGTGCCAGCAGCCCGACTGGGACAGGGGGCTTGGGCTACACCTTC. Translation gives CASSPTGTGGLGYTF.

This rearrangement joins TRBV9 to TRBJ1-1; the D gene is possibly TRBD1 (6 bases). V lost 2 bases to trimming and J lost 3 bases, with 11 bases between them. The germline V gene encodes CDR1 SGDLS and CDR2 YYNGEE. CDR3 size: 14 residues. This chain's CDR3 is CASSVSWTDTEAFF. CDR3 nucleotides: TGTGCCAGCAGCGTCAGTTGGACAGACACTGAAGCTTTCTTT.

This chain links TRBV2 with TRBJ1-6; D not certain. The V end was cut by 1 base, the J end by 9 bases, with 13 bases between. The CDR3 runs 15 residues. The germline gives CDR1 SNHLY, CDR2 FYNNEI. The DNA of the CDR3 is TGTGCCAGCAGTGAAGGAACAGTTCCCCCTTCACCCCTCCACTTT. The encoded protein is CASSEGTVPPSPLHF.

The chain uses TRBV19 and TRBJ1-5, with D possibly matching TRBD1 (6 bases). Trimming took 6 bases from V and 7 from J, leaving 16 bases between them. This CDR3 comprises 14 residues. The germline V gene encodes CDR1 LNHDA and CDR2 SQIVND (reference sequence). This CDR3 reads CASRETGVGQPQHF. DNA of the CDR3: TGTGCCAGTAGGGAGACAGGTGTGGGGCAGCCCCAGCATTTT.

This clone was recorded only once. The V call is TRBV7-2, the J call TRBJ1-1; no definite D call. This CDR3 contains 13 residues. Trimming shortened V by 1 base and J by 4 bases, and 7 bases separated the two germline ends. In germline, CDR1 is SGHTA, CDR2 FQGNSA. DNA of the CDR3: TGTGCCAGCAGCTTAGAGAGGAGCACTGAAGCTTTCTTT. It encodes CASSLERSTEAFF.

J is TRBJ2-2 and V is TRBV5-6; 7 nucleotides match TRBD2. The V and J ends lost 3 bases and 0 bases, in that order; junction bases with no gene match: 5. Germline loops: CDR1 SGHDT, CDR2 YYEEEE. The CDR3 sequence is 16 residues long. The CDR3 sequence is CASSSRLAPNTGELFF. In nucleotides, the CDR3 is TGTGCCAGCAGCTCGAGACTAGCACCGAACACCGGGGAGCTGTTTTTT.

The J gene is TRBJ2-5, the V gene TRBV19, with TRBD2 identical over 12 bases. The CDR3 runs to 15 residues. Germline CDR1 and CDR2: LNHDA and SQIVND (reference sequence). After removal of 6 bases from V and 5 bases from J, the junction contained 7 bases not matched to a gene. In DNA, the CDR3 is TGTGCCAGTAGGCTAGCGGGAGGGCCGGGGGAGACCCAGTACTTC. The encoded protein is CASRLAGGPGETQYF.

The CDR3 loop is CASSLGTVVNSPLHF. The CDR3 nucleotides are TGTGCCAGCAGTCTAGGGACAGTAGTTAATTCACCCCTCCACTTT. The V call is TRBV27, the J call TRBJ1-6, with 7 positions matching TRBD1. V trimming: 5 bases; J trimming: 6 bases; junction bases outside the gene matches: 7. This CDR3 is 15 amino acids long. In germline, CDR1 is MNHEY, CDR2 SMNVEV (reference sequence).

This chain uses TRBV7-9 with TRBJ2-7; 8 bases line up with TRBD1. Germline V CDR1 and CDR2: SEHNR, FQNEAQ (reference sequence). Trimming removed 4 bases from V and 2 bases from J; junction bases left unmatched: 7. The CDR3 contains 15 residues. Here the CDR3 DNA reads TGTGCCAGCAGCTCGCGACAGGGGCAAGCCTACGAGCAGTACTTC. The encoded protein is CASSSRQGQAYEQYF.

This clone was detected a few times. CDR3 DNA: TGTGCCAGCAGCTTCCTATCAACGCGGGATGAAAAACTGTTTTTT. Translation gives CASSFLSTRDEKLFF. The gene calls are TRBV7-6 and TRBJ1-4, with D unresolved. Looked up from germline, CDR1 is SGHVS and CDR2 is FNYEAQ. The CDR3 runs 15 residues. V gave up 3 bases and J gave up 6 bases, with 14 bases separating them.

In its sample, this clone was seen once. The chain combines TRBV5-4 with TRBJ2-5; 11 nucleotides agree with TRBD2. CDR1 is SGHNT, CDR2 YYREEE, per germline (reference sequence). CDR3 length equals 15 residues. Losses at the gene ends were 0 bases for V and 3 bases for J; bases not matched to a gene: 1. CDR3 region: CASSLGGLAEETQYF. The DNA of the CDR3 is TGTGCCAGCAGCTTGGGGGGACTAGCGGAAGAGACCCAGTACTTC.

This chain uses TRBV18 with TRBJ1-2; 9 nucleotides line up with TRBD1. The ends lost 5 bases at V and 7 bases at J; junction bases unmatched: 14. Germline CDR1 reads KGHSH; CDR2 reads LQKENI. This CDR3 spans 16 amino acids. The CDR3 nucleotides read TGTGCCAGCTCAACTTGGGACAGGGAAGGGCGCGGTGGCTACACCTTC. Translated, it gives CASSTWDREGRGGYTF.

This chain uses TRBV6-1 with TRBJ2-1; D may be TRBD2 (5 bases). The germline CDR1 and CDR2 sequences are MNHNS and SASEGT. The ends were cut back, 2 bases at V and 0 bases at J, with 11 bases in the middle. The length of the CDR3 is 16 residues. As DNA, the CDR3 is TGTGCCAGCAGTGAAATAGGCACTAGCTCCTACAATGAGCAGTTCTTC. It encodes CASSEIGTSSYNEQFF.

The chain couples TRBV18 to TRBJ2-7; 10 bases are shared with TRBD1. This CDR3 has 16 residues. CDR1 and CDR2 from the germline V gene are KGHSH and LQKENI. Unmatched junction bases numbered 10, after V lost 3 bases and J lost 5 bases. CDR3 residues: CASSPATGTGEHEQYF. The CDR3 nucleotides are TGTGCCAGCTCACCTGCTACCGGGACAGGGGAGCACGAGCAGTACTTC.

V usage is TRBV18 and J usage is TRBJ2-1, with D possibly TRBD2 on 5 matching bases. This CDR3 spans 16 amino acids. Trimming took off 0 bases at V and 4 bases at J, with 13 bases between the two ends. Germline V CDR1 and CDR2: KGHSH, LQKENI. The CDR3 DNA follows: TGTGCCAGCTCACCACCCCTAGCCGGGGTGTACAATGAGCAGTTCTTC. Translation gives CASSPPLAGVYNEQFF.

This clone was observed a single time. V gene TRBV5-4 combines with J gene TRBJ2-3; 9 nucleotides align to TRBD2. Germline V gene lookup returns CDR1 SGHNT and CDR2 YYREEE (reference sequence). The V and J ends lost 0 bases and 6 bases, in that order; junction bases with no gene match: 11. The CDR3 loop spans 17 amino acids. CDR3 protein: CASSLAGVAGGVDTQYF. The DNA for the CDR3 is TGTGCCAGCAGCTTGGCTGGGGTGGCGGGGGGGGTCGATACGCAGTATTTT.

The CDR3 nucleotides read TGTGCCAGCAGCCGGACAGGGTCGGCAGCTTTCTTT. It translates to CASSRTGSAAFF. The chain has TRBV6-1 and TRBJ1-1, with 8 positions matching TRBD1. The germline CDR1 and CDR2 sequences are MNHNS and SASEGT. V lost 6 bases to trimming and J lost 10 bases; unmatched junction nucleotides: 7. The CDR3 is made up of 12 amino acids.

This chain joins TRBV5-1 and TRBJ2-1, with TRBD1 identical over 8 bases. The CDR3 is made up of 15 amino acids. J was trimmed by 12 bases and V by 0 bases; bases with no gene match: 11. Germline-derived CDR1 and CDR2 are SGHRS and YFSETQ. The CDR3: CASSLEGTGLSGQFF. CDR3 nucleotides: TGCGCCAGCAGCTTGGAGGGGACAGGCCTATCGGGGCAGTTCTTC. The full variable domain, rest sourced from reference TRBV5-1 and TRBJ2-1, is KAGVTQTPRYLIKTRGQQVTLSCSPISGHRSVSWYQQTPGQGLQFLFEYFSETQRNKGNFPGRFSGRQFSNSRSEMNVSTLELGDSALYLCASSLEGTGLSGQFFGPGTRLTVL.

There are a few counts of this clone. CDR3 nucleotides: TGTGCCAGCAGTCCTGACAGGGACACCATATATTTT. It specifies CASSPDRDTIYF. This chain links TRBV6-6 with TRBJ1-3, with 7 bases that match TRBD1. Germline V gene sequence: CDR1 MNHNY, CDR2 SVGAGI (reference sequence). V gave up 5 bases and J gave up 8 bases; unmatched junction bases: 3. The CDR3 runs to 12 residues.

The chain carries TRBV9 and TRBJ2-7; D is perhaps TRBD1 (5 bases). Trimming cost V 1 base and J 2 bases, with 13 bases left between them. The CDR3 has 15 amino acids. Germline CDR1 and CDR2: SGDLS and YYNGEE. In DNA form, the CDR3 reads TGTGCCAGCAGCGTAAGTACAGGTGCCACCTACGAGCAGTACTTC. It encodes CASSVSTGATYEQYF.